These 15 T cell receptor beta chains were sequenced from one sample in a study of naive and memory T cell subsets (dated by TCRdb to about 2017). The method behind the library was UMI-ligation and nested PCR. The run used an Illumina MiSeq. To cover both TRBC1 and TRBC2, the beta constant-region primer consisted of an equimolar mix of two oligonucleotides. The public reads were run again by TCRdb, first through fastp at Q25 and then through MiXCR, and only productive beta chains were kept. Each CDR3 protein gets just one entry, which takes the most common genes and DNA from the rows behind it. Present in this sample are some 85,000 distinct CDR3 sequences, around 13% of which were seen just once. The leading ten clones occupy 0.75% to 1% of the sample. The sequenced material came from central memory CD4+ T cells from blood. The cell subset or site label corresponds to: central memory, CD45RA- CD27+. The origin of the receptors is a human donor in good health.

This clonotype has just a few counts. V is TRBV14 and J is TRBJ2-1, with TRBD2 matching 12 bases. The CDR3 extends over 15 amino acids. After removal of 2 bases from V and 4 bases from J, the junction contained 0 bases not matched to a gene. Per germline, CDR1 SGHDN and CDR2 FVKESK. CDR3 coding DNA: TGTGCCAGCAGCCAACTAGCGGGAGGGTACAATGAGCAGTTCTTC. Its translation: CASSQLAGGYNEQFF.

The table lists this clonotype with a few counts. The CDR3: CASSERTAYGYTF. CDR3 DNA: TGTGCCAGCAGTGAGAGGACGGCCTATGGCTACACCTTC. The chain carries TRBV2 and TRBJ1-2; no definite D call. Germline V gene lookup returns CDR1 SNHLY and CDR2 FYNNEI. V was shortened by 3 bases and J by 4 bases, with 9 bases between the two germline ends. CDR3 length: 13 amino acids.

The chain employs TRBV12-5 and TRBJ1-2; D is undetermined. This CDR3 region has 14 residues. V was shortened by 2 bases and J by 6 bases, with 13 bases between the two germline ends. Germline CDR1 and CDR2: LGHNT and FRNRAP. CDR3 residues: CASGLSMRFDGYTF. The CDR3, as DNA: TGTGCTAGTGGTTTGAGCATGAGGTTCGATGGCTACACCTTC.

The CDR3 loop reads CASSSTTGTKVWTQYF. DNA for the CDR3: TGCGCCAGCAGCTCTACGACCGGGACTAAGGTTTGGACCCAGTACTTC. This rearrangement joins TRBV5-1 to TRBJ2-5, with 7 bases aligning to TRBD2. The length of the CDR3 is 16 residues. Germline assignment: CDR1 SGHRS and CDR2 YFSETQ. Losses at the gene ends were 3 bases for V and 7 bases for J; bases not matched to a gene: 15.

This clonotype was found many times. The V call is TRBV27, the J call TRBJ1-5, with 7 bases lining up with TRBD1. J gave up 4 bases and V 8 bases, and 11 bases lay outside the gene matches. Germline CDR1 reads MNHEY; CDR2 reads SMNVEV (reference sequence). This CDR3 comprises 15 residues. The DNA of the CDR3 is TGTGCCAGCCCTGGGACAGTAGAAAGAAATCAGCCCCAGCATTTT. This translates into CASPGTVERNQPQHF.

This chain connects TRBV5-1 to TRBJ2-7, with 8 bases aligning to TRBD2. This CDR3 region has 15 residues. Germline V gene sequence: CDR1 SGHRS, CDR2 YFSETQ. V was clipped by 1 base and J by 6 bases; unmatched bases: 9. CDR3 region: CASSLPAGASPEQYF. The CDR3 coding sequence is TGCGCCAGCAGCTTGCCAGCGGGAGCGAGTCCCGAGCAGTACTTC. Looking up the rest from reference TRBV5-1 and TRBJ2-7 gives the full variable domain: KAGVTQTPRYLIKTRGQQVTLSCSPISGHRSVSWYQQTPGQGLQFLFEYFSETQRNKGNFPGRFSGRQFSNSRSEMNVSTLELGDSALYLCASSLPAGASPEQYFGPGTRLTVT.

Ten or more counts support this clonotype. The chain uses TRBV6-6 and TRBJ2-5, with 8 bases aligning to TRBD2. Germline CDR1 is MNHNY and CDR2 is SVGAGI (reference sequence). This CDR3 region has 15 residues. J lost 4 bases, V lost 6 bases, and 10 bases had no gene match. The CDR3 is CASRGGGWFVETQYF. In DNA, the CDR3 is TGTGCCAGCAGGGGCGGGGGGTGGTTCGTAGAGACCCAGTACTTC.

This clonotype appeared a few times. The chain carries TRBV7-2 and TRBJ2-5; D perhaps matches TRBD2 (5 bases). Between the trimmed V and J ends, which lost 1 base and 7 bases, there was a span of 10 bases. CDR1 and CDR2 (germline): SGHTA, FQGNSA. This CDR3 is 13 amino acids long. CDR3 DNA: TGTGCCAGCAGCTTAGAGGGAGTAGCGACCCAGTACTTC. This gives the protein CASSLEGVATQYF.

CDR3 sequence: CASAHDRDYNEQFF. The CDR3, as DNA: TGTGCCAGCGCTCACGACAGGGATTACAATGAGCAGTTCTTC. This rearrangement joins TRBV18 to TRBJ2-1, with 7 nucleotides matching TRBD1. Looked up from germline, CDR1 is KGHSH and CDR2 is LQKENI. V lost 8 bases and J lost 4; bases outside the gene matches: 8. The CDR3 runs 14 residues.

The V and J genes are TRBV29-1 and TRBJ2-5, with D perhaps assigned TRBD1 or TRBD2 (5 bases each). V lost 0 bases and J lost 5, with 10 bases in between. Germline CDR1 reads SQVTM; CDR2 reads ANQGSEA. This CDR3 comprises 13 residues. The CDR3 nucleotides read TGCAGCGTTGAAGATAGTGGGACGGAGACCCAGTACTTC. Translation: CSVEDSGTETQYF. The full variable domain, in which reference TRBV29-1 and TRBJ2-5 provide the parts outside the CDR3, is SAVISQKPSRDICQRGTSLTIQCQVDSQVTMMFWYRQQPGQSLTLIATANQGSEATYESGFVIDKFPISRPNLTFSTLTVSNMSPEDSSIYLCSVEDSGTETQYFGPGTRLLVL.

This clonotype has ten or more counts. The V call is TRBV6-5, the J call TRBJ2-6; no reliable D call. The germline V gene has CDR1 MNHEY and CDR2 SVGAGI. V dropped 7 bases and J dropped 0 bases, with 10 bases sitting between them. This CDR3 contains 15 residues. CDR3 sequence reads: CASISSSSGANVLTF. CDR3 bases: TGTGCCAGCATTAGCTCCAGCTCTGGGGCCAACGTCCTGACTTTC.

This clonotype was recorded at least ten times. DNA of the CDR3: TGCAGTGCCCGCCGAACAGGGAACACTGAAGCTTTCTTT. It encodes CSARRTGNTEAFF. V and J are TRBV20-1 and TRBJ1-1, with D maybe TRBD1 (5 bases). This CDR3 comprises 13 residues. Germline V gene lookup returns CDR1 DFQATT and CDR2 SNEGSKA (reference sequence). Trimming left V 6 bases short and J 1 base short, with 12 bases between.

V is TRBV5-1 and J is TRBJ1-2; tentative D call: TRBD1 (5 bases). Between the trimmed V and J ends, which lost 0 bases and 6 bases, there was a span of 12 bases. Germline CDR1 reads SGHRS; CDR2 reads YFSETQ. The CDR3 covers 14 residues. The CDR3 protein is CASSLVGVGDGYTF. The CDR3 DNA follows: TGCGCCAGCAGCTTGGTGGGGGTCGGAGATGGCTACACCTTC.

The genes are TRBV4-3 and TRBJ2-6, with 8 bases aligning to TRBD1. Unmatched junction bases numbered 17, after V lost 4 bases and J lost 0 bases. The CDR3 is 21 amino acids. CDR1 is LGHNA and CDR2 is YSLEER in the germline V gene. CDR3 protein: CASSPHLLQGAGSSGANVLTF. Here the CDR3 DNA reads TGCGCCAGCAGCCCTCATCTCCTCCAGGGGGCTGGGAGCTCTGGGGCCAACGTCCTGACTTTC.

This clonotype has a handful of counts. In DNA form, the CDR3 reads TGTGCCAGCAGTTTGATTGGGACCGGGCCCTACGAGCAGTACTTC. This codes for CASSLIGTGPYEQYF. The chain carries TRBV27 and TRBJ2-7; D possibly matches TRBD1 or TRBD2 (5 bases each). Germline V CDR1 and CDR2: MNHEY, SMNVEV (reference sequence). CDR3 length: 15 residues. Trimming removed 3 bases from V and 2 bases from J, with 14 bases in between.